Following are 7 T cell receptor beta chains from one sample sequenced in a study of blood T cell repertoires in COVID-19 (TCRdb year 2020). Libraries were made using the immunoSEQ multiplex PCR assay. TCRdb obtained this table from immuneACCESS and retained in-frame rearrangements with V and J assigned. These tables miss some clones; where compared with another copy, unresolved V genes account for less than half of the shortfall, and the remainder is unexplained. The sample table records approximately 300,000 clones; around four fifths of these occur just once. The top ten constitute around 4% of the sample. The sequencing input was peripheral blood. Every receptor here comes from a woman aged 50 to 60 with active or convalescent COVID-19.

The chain joins TRBV7-2 to TRBJ2-1; 7 bases map to TRBD2. Trimming took 9 bases from V and 3 from J; bases not matched to a gene: 5. Germline CDR1 is SGHTA and CDR2 is FQGNSA. The CDR3 sequence is 13 residues long. CDR3 residues: CAREAGIYNEQFF. CDR3 DNA sequence: TGTGCCAGAGAAGCGGGGATCTACAATGAGCAGTTCTTC.

The V gene is TRBV6-2 or TRBV6-3, the J gene TRBJ2-7, with 7 bases that match TRBD1. This CDR3 is 16 amino acids long. Losses at the gene ends were 0 bases for V and 0 bases for J; bases not matched to a gene: 5. The germline CDR1 and CDR2 sequences are MNHEY and SVGEGT. This CDR3 reads CASSYSRDRYSYEQYF. The CDR3 nucleotides are TGTGCCAGCAGTTACTCAAGGGACAGATACTCCTACGAGCAGTACTTC.

There are a few counts of this clone. The chain couples TRBV6-2 or TRBV6-3 to TRBJ1-2; 8 positions match TRBD1. The junction had 5 bases not matched to a gene; V was cut back by 0 bases and J by 8 bases. Per germline, CDR1 MNHEY and CDR2 SVGEGT. CDR3 size: 14 residues. The CDR3 coding sequence is TGTGCCAGCAGTTACTCCCGGACAGGGAGCGGCTACACCTTC. Protein: CASSYSRTGSGYTF.

The chain is built from TRBV6-5 and TRBJ1-1; D is undetermined. The CDR3 totals 15 residues. The V gene lost 0 bases and the J gene lost 0 bases, with 8 bases spanning the gap. Germline loops: CDR1 MNHEY, CDR2 SVGAGI. The CDR3 loop reads CASSYSRLLNTEAFF. CDR3 DNA sequence: TGTGCCAGCAGTTACTCGAGACTCCTGAACACTGAAGCTTTCTTT.

Of note for this clone: Additional DNA sequences in this sample encode the identical CDR3. The chain links TRBV7-2 to TRBJ1-2; TRBD1 matches 9 bases. The CDR3 is made up of 13 amino acids. The V gene end was trimmed by 3 bases and the J gene end by 5 bases; junction bases not matched to a gene: 1. Germline CDR1 SGHTA, CDR2 FQGNSA. CDR3 protein: CASSLTGGYGYTF. The CDR3, as DNA: TGTGCCAGCAGCTTGACAGGGGGATATGGCTACACCTTC.

The chain is built from TRBV7-8 and TRBJ2-1; 8 bases line up with TRBD1. This CDR3 is 15 amino acids long. The V gene end was trimmed by 3 bases and the J gene end by 6 bases; junction bases not matched to a gene: 7. Germline V gives CDR1 SGHVS, CDR2 FQNEAQ. The CDR3: CASSLIGQGPNEQFF. In DNA, the CDR3 is TGTGCCAGCAGCTTGATCGGACAGGGTCCCAATGAGCAGTTCTTC.

The J gene is TRBJ2-7, the V gene TRBV7-6, with D possibly being TRBD2 (6 bases). Germline V gene data show CDR1 as SGHVS and CDR2 as FNYEAQ. CDR3 length: 16 amino acids. The V end was cut by 5 bases, the J end by 0 bases, with 17 bases between. This chain's CDR3 is CASSPLTSGSSYEQYF. The CDR3 bases are TGTGCCAGCAGCCCCTTGACTAGTGGGAGCTCCTACGAGCAGTACTTC.